This TCR beta chain comes out of a study of beta chain features in type 1 diabetes. The whole isolated RNA underwent reverse transcription, so sequencing captured expressed TCRB transcripts. Only in-frame clones appear in the TCRdb table, and some are missing; sequencing was by immunoSEQ multiplex PCR. The sample carries over 300,000 clones, 6.5% to 10% recorded once. V was trimmed by 5 bases and J by 4 bases, leaving 25 bases between them. Germline CDR1 is SGHTA and CDR2 is FQGTGA. The CDR3 has 18 residues. It was one heparinised blood draw, averaging around 120 mL, that each donor gave. Post-sort purity exceeded 95% for all sorted populations. Study-wide findings and caveats: The study left unresolved whether HLA type influences TCRB rearrangement. In every one of the four CD4+ subsets, TCRB CDR3s were moderately but significantly shorter in Type 1 diabetes patients.

This clone was counted only a few times. As yet, its antigen is unknown. Sequenced: central memory CD4+ T cells from blood. The V call is TRBV7-3, the J call TRBJ2-3; D assignment may be TRBD1 or TRBD2 (5 bases each). This clonotype was sampled from a woman aged 18 to 35 in good health. The DNA of the CDR3 is TGTGCCAGCAGCCCCGAGGGGCCAGGAGGAAATCGGGCAGATACGCAGTATTTT. Its translation: CASSPEGPGGNRADTQYF.